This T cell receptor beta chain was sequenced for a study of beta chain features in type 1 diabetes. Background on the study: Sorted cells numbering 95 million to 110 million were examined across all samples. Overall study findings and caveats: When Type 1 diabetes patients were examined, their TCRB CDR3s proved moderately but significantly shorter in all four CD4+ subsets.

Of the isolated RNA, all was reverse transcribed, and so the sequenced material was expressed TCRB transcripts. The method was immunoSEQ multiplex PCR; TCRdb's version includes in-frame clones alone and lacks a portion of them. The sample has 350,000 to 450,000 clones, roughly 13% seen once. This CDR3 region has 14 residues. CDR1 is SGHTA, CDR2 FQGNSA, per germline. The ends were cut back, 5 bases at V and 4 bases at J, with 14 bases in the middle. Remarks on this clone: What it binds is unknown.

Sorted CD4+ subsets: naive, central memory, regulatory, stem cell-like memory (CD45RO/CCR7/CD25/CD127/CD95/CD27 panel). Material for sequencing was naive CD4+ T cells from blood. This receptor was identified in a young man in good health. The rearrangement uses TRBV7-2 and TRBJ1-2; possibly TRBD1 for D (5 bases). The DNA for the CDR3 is TGTGCCAGCAGCACCGGAGAGGGGATCTATGGCTACACCTTC. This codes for CASSTGEGIYGYTF.